These T cell receptor beta chains were read from a single sample in a study of metastatic and nonmetastatic thyroid tumors. With MiXCR, TCRdb called clones anew from the PCR reads. Altogether 30,000 to 40,000 clones are present, approximately 20% being singletons, with the ten largest covering around 18%. Sequenced sample: blood. These receptor sequences come from a female donor with papillary thyroid cancer or a benign thyroid nodule (not recorded which). Some clones in this sample may be carry-over from other donors' samples. Both conserved end residues are part of each CDR3. A D gene is named only where the DNA matches it firmly. Size values are once, few and many counts, or a class for expanded clones, and some rows have none.

TRBV12-3/TRBV12-4,TRBJ2-3,once,-,TGTGCCAGCAGTCTACGAATATTGGATACTCCGTATTTT,CASSLRILDTPYF
TRBV20-1,TRBJ2-5,many,TRBD1,TGCAGTGCCCGACAGGGCGTGGAGACCCAGTACTTC,CSARQGVETQYF
TRBV7-9,TRBJ2-3,many,-,TGTGCCAGCAGCCCACTGGGAAGGGCAGATACGCAGTATTTT,CASSPLGRADTQYF
TRBV4-3,TRBJ2-7,-,-,TGCGCCAGCAGCCAAGCCAGGGGCTACGAGCAGTACTTC,CASSQARGYEQYF
TRBV20-1,TRBJ1-1,-,-,TGCAGTGCTAGAGACGGGAGGGCGGACGCTGAAGCTTTCTTT,CSARDGRADAEAFF
TRBV2,TRBJ2-7,many,-,TGTGCCAGCGCAGGGCCCTACGAGCAGTACTTC,CASAGPYEQYF
TRBV7-6,TRBJ2-5,few,-,TGTGCCAGCAGCTTAGAGACGATTCGGGAGACCCAGTACTTC,CASSLETIRETQYF
TRBV11-2,TRBJ2-7,-,TRBD1,TGTGCCAGCAGCAATCTTCGACAGGGACAGGGTTACGAGCAGTACTTC,CASSNLRQGQGYEQYF
TRBV4-3,TRBJ2-2,many,-,TGCGCCAGCAGAATAAGGGTCGGGACCGGGGAGCTGTTTTTT,CASRIRVGTGELFF
TRBV12-3/TRBV12-4,TRBJ1-1,many,-,TGTGCCAGCAGTTTGGGCGGGAACACTGAAGCTTTCTTT,CASSLGGNTEAFF
TRBV29-1,TRBJ2-6,many,-,TGCAGCGTTGAAGGCCAAGCCTCTGGGGCCAACGTCCTGACTTTC,CSVEGQASGANVLTF
TRBV20-1,TRBJ2-5,-,-,TGCAGTGGTAGAGATCTTCGTCTAGAGGAAGAGACCCAGTACTTC,CSGRDLRLEEETQYF
TRBV20-1,TRBJ1-1,-,-,TGCAGTGCTAGTTGGCGGATCGGTGCTGAAGCTTTCTTT,CSASWRIGAEAFF
TRBV5-1,TRBJ2-1,many,-,TGCGCCAGCAGCCAAGGGGCAGGGGGGACTGGTTCGTTCTTC,CASSQGAGGTGSFF
TRBV12-3/TRBV12-4,TRBJ2-1,many,-,TGTGCCAGCAGTTTAGGGTACAATGAGCAGTTCTTC,CASSLGYNEQFF
TRBV12-3/TRBV12-4,TRBJ1-4,-,-,TGTGCCAGCAGTTTCATTGGTTCTGAAAAACTGTTTTTT,CASSFIGSEKLFF
TRBV20-1,TRBJ2-1,-,-,TGCAGTGCTTCTAGAGGGCTGGGAAATGAGCAGTTCTTC,CSASRGLGNEQFF